This TCR beta chain was captured in a study of post-analysis software for immune sequencing data. Study-level background: There were relapsing-remitting, secondary progressive and progressive-relapsing multiple sclerosis among the disease courses included. General study points: TRBV segments more frequent in patients than in controls numbered a few and included TRBV5-6, TRBV5-1 and TRBV20-1. Significantly lower normalized Chao1 diversity was seen in multiple sclerosis patients than in controls.

The germline V gene encodes CDR1 SGHAT and CDR2 FQNNGV. The length of the CDR3 is 14 residues. Of note for this clonotype: Its antigen is unknown. At one end the junction does not follow the germline gene, possibly because of a read error.

TCR beta libraries were prepared from cDNA with unique molecular identifiers. From the PCR reads, TCRdb called clonotypes with MiXCR, one entry per CDR3 protein. The data hold 600,000 to 700,000 distinct CDR3 sequences, with 55% to 60% observed a single time. The receptor's source is a girl aged 2 to 10 with multiple sclerosis. Sequenced material: blood. The chain carries TRBV11-2 and TRBJ2-6; a weak D match, TRBD1 (5 bases). Written as DNA, the CDR3 is TGTGCCAGCAGGAGGAGCTCTGGGGCCAACGTCCGGACTTTC. Translating it yields CASRRSSGANVRTF.